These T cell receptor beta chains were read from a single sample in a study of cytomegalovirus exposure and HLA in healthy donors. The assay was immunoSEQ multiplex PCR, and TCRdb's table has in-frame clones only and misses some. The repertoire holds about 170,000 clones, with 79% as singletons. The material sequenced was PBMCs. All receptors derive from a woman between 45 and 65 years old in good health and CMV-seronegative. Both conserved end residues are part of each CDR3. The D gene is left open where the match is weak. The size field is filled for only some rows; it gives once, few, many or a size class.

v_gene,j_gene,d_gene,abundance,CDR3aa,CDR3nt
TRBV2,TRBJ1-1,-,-,CASRRDGGGSNTEAFF,TGTGCCAGCAGACGGGACGGGGGAGGTTCGAACACTGAAGCTTTCTTT
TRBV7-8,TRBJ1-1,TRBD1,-,CASSLSAGGTEAFF,TGTGCCAGCAGCTTATCGGCAGGGGGCACTGAAGCTTTCTTT
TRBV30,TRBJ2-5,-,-,CAWSVAGALMGETQYF,TGTGCCTGGAGTGTTGCGGGGGCCCTCATGGGGGAGACCCAGTACTTC
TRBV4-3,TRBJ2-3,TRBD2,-,CASSQGSTSGTTDTQYF,TGCGCCAGCAGCCAAGGGTCGACTAGCGGAACCACAGATACGCAGTATTTT
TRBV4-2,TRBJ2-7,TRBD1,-,CASSRTGGASYEQYF,TGTGCCAGCAGCCGAACAGGGGGCGCATCCTACGAGCAGTACTTC
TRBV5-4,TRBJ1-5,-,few,CASSREGGSQPQHF,TGTGCCAGCAGCAGAGAAGGTGGGAGTCAGCCCCAGCATTTT
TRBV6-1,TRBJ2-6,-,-,CASSGPTGHSGANVLTF,TGTGCCAGCAGTGGACCCACAGGCCACTCTGGGGCCAACGTCCTGACTTTC
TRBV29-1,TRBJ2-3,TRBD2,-,CSTIAGGRTDTQYF,TGCAGCACCATTGCGGGGGGTCGCACAGATACGCAGTATTTT
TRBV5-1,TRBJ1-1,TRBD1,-,CASSLVAGQGNTEAFF,TGCGCCAGCAGCTTGGTCGCGGGACAGGGAAACACTGAAGCTTTCTTT
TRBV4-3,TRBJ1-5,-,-,CASSQGDTFNQPQHF,TGCGCCAGCAGCCAAGGGGACACCTTCAATCAGCCCCAGCATTTT
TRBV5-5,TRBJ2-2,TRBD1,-,CASDLKTGGTGELFF,TGTGCCAGCGACCTCAAAACAGGGGGCACGGGGGAGCTGTTTTTT
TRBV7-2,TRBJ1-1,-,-,CASSLNGGLNTEAFF,TGTGCCAGCAGCTTAAATGGAGGGCTGAACACTGAAGCTTTCTTT
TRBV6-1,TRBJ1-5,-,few,CASSESEGSGQPQHF,TGTGCCAGCAGTGAATCAGAGGGTTCTGGGCAGCCCCAGCATTTT
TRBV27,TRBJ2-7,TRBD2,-,CASSLSGTSAYEQYF,TGTGCCAGCAGTTTATCAGGGACTAGTGCCTACGAGCAGTACTTC
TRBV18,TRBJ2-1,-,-,CASSSGVYNEQFF,TGTGCCAGCTCCTCGGGAGTGTACAATGAGCAGTTCTTC
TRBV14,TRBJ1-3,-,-,CASSQAMGPGNTIYF,TGTGCCAGCAGCCAAGCTATGGGGCCGGGAAACACCATATATTTT
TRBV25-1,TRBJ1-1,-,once,CASSVGAGAALRAEAFF,TGTGCCAGCAGTGTGGGGGCAGGGGCGGCTCTAAGGGCTGAAGCTTTCTTT
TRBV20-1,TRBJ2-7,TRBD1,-,CSARTGSEQYF,TGCAGTGCCCGGACAGGTAGCGAGCAGTACTTC
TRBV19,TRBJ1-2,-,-,CASSIDQQGHGGYTF,TGTGCCAGTAGTATAGATCAACAGGGTCACGGCGGCTACACCTTC
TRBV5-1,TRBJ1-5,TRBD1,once,CASSPGDRVDNQPQHF,TGCGCCAGCAGCCCAGGGGACAGGGTAGACAATCAGCCCCAGCATTTT
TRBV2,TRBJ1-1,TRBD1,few,CASSERTGGSGTEAFF,TGTGCCAGCAGTGAAAGGACAGGGGGCAGTGGCACTGAAGCTTTCTTT
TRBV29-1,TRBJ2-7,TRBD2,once,CSADSTSGRAHEQYF,TGCAGCGCCGACTCGACTAGCGGGAGGGCCCACGAGCAGTACTTC
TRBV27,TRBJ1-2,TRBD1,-,CASSRIDRGNSYGYTF,TGTGCCAGCAGTCGAATAGACAGGGGTAATTCCTATGGCTACACCTTC
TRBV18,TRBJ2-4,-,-,CASSPLRNDIQYF,TGTGCCAGCTCACCACTGCGGAATGACATTCAGTACTTC
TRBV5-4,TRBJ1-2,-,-,CASSFPGRSMGYTF,TGTGCCAGCAGCTTTCCAGGGAGGTCCATGGGCTACACCTTC
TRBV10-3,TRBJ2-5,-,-,CAISPTGTETQYF,TGTGCCATCAGTCCTACAGGGACAGAGACCCAGTACTTC
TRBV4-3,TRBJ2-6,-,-,CASSQSPPRGTGANVLTF,TGCGCCAGCAGCCAGTCCCCCCCAAGGGGCACTGGGGCCAACGTCCTGACTTTC
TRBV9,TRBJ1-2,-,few,CASSPGPGGLGYTF,TGTGCCAGCAGCCCGGGTCCGGGGGGCTTGGGCTACACCTTC
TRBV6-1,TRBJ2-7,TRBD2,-,CASSELAGGSYEQYF,TGTGCCAGCAGTGAACTAGCGGGAGGGAGCTACGAGCAGTACTTC